The T cell receptor (beta chain) described here comes from a study of T cell responses to AZD1222 COVID-19 vaccine. The count of this clone is one. Its cognate antigen is unknown. The CDR3 extends over 15 amino acids. The germline V gene has CDR1 SGDLS and CDR2 YYNGEE. V lost 2 bases to trimming and J lost 1 base; unmatched junction nucleotides: 3. The study's findings and limits: After the peak T cell response, and only then, were repertoires sampled. Donors were mostly white British, more females; clonal diversity possibly underestimated.

Only in-frame clones appear in the TCRdb table, and some are missing; sequencing was by immunoSEQ multiplex PCR. The data hold 200,000 or so clones, with roughly 93% observed a single time. The sequence was obtained from an adult in good health. This sequence joins TRBV9 and TRBJ2-4, with 7 bases lining up with TRBD1. Sample: peripheral blood, taken on day 0 of AZD1222 vaccination. The CDR3 sequence is CASSVSGQAKNIQYF. The CDR3 nucleotides are TGTGCCAGCAGCGTGTCGGGACAGGCCAAAAACATTCAGTACTTC. The full variable domain, in which reference TRBV9 and TRBJ2-4 provide the parts outside the CDR3, is DSGVTQTPKHLITATGQRVTLRCSPRSGDLSVYWYQQSLDQGLQFLIQYYNGEERAKGNILERFSAQQFPDLHSELNLSSLELGDSALYFCASSVSGQAKNIQYFGAGTRLSVL.